This TCR beta chain was sequenced for a study of blood T cell repertoires in COVID-19. Study-wide background: The cDNA or gDNA used as material had been derived from T cells, B-cell-depleted T cells, or PBMCs.

The participants were between about 18 and 100 years old and came from 20 to 30 US areas. Cohorts were determined from participant-reported clinical history. Donors of Cohort 3 who recovered were those that had two negative PCRs, clearance, or symptom resolution. The CDR3 is 18 amino acids. Trimming took off 1 base at V and 1 base at J, with 19 bases between the two ends. The germline CDR1 and CDR2 sequences are LGHNA and YNFKEQ. TCRdb keeps only in-frame clones here, not all; method: immunoSEQ multiplex PCR. Of under 200,000 clones listed, 70% to 90% are singletons. Material for sequencing was PBMCs or T cells enriched from blood (not recorded which). The chain combines TRBV4-2 with TRBJ1-2; D is ambiguous. The TCR was taken from a woman under 30 who had recovered from COVID-19. This CDR3 reads CASSQVAPTRLDNYGYTF. CDR3 nucleotides: TGTGCCAGCAGCCAAGTCGCTCCCACGAGATTAGATAACTATGGCTACACCTTC.